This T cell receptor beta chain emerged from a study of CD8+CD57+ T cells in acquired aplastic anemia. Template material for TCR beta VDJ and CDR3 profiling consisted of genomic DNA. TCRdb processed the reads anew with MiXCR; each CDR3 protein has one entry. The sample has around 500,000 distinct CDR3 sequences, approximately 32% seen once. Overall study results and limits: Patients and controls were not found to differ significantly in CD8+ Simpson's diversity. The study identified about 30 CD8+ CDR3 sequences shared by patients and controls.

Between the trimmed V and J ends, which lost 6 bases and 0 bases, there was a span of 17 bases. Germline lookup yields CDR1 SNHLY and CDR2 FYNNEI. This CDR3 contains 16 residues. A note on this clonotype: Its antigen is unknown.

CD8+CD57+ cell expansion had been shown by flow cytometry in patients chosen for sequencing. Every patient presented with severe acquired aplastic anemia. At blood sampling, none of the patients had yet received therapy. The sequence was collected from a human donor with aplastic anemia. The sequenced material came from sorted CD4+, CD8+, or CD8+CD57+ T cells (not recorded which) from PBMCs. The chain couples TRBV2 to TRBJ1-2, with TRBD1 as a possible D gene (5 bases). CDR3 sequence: CASRGLWGKANYGYTF. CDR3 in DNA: TGTGCCAGCAGGGGACTTTGGGGGAAAGCTAACTATGGCTACACCTTC.